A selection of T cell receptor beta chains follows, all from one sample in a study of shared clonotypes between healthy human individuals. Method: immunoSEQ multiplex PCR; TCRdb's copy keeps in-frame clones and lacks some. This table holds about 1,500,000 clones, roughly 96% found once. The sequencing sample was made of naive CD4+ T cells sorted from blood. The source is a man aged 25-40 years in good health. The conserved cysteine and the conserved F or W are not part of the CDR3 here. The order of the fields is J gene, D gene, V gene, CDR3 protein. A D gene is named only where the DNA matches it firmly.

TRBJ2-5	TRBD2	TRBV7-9	ASSPRLAAQETQY
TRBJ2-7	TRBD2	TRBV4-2	ASSQEGAAGGYEQY
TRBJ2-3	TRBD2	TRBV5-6	ASSFAPRLASDTQY
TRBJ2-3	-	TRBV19	ASMASLGPDTQY
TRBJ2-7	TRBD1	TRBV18	ASSRDRGHYEQY
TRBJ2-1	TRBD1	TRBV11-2	AAGTGAAWAEQF
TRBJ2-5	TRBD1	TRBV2	ASSGQGPQETQY
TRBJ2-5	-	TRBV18	ASSQASGETQY
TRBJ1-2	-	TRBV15	ATSIHRLRDANYGYT
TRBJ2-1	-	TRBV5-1	ASSGGRNHPYNEQF
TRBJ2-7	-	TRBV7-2	ASSFGPREQY
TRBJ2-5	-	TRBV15	ATSRAQETQY
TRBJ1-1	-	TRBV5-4	ASSFVLGEAF
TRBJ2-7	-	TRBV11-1	ASSSHRDRFSYEQY
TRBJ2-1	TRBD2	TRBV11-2	ASRPYSGRSNNEQF
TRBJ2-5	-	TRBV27	ASRDSLQETQY
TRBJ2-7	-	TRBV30	AWATWGGTPHYEQY
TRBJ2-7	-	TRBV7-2	ASSLVPGNSEQY
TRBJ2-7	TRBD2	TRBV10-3	AMSLAGGYEQY
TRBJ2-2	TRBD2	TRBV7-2	ASSPARAGGSGELF
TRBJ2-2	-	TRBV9	ASSVASFSTGELF
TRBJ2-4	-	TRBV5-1	AIVPRDNTDDIQY
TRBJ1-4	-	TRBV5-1	ASSLAKAGGNEKLF
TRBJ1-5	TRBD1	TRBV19	ASREGQGISAPQH
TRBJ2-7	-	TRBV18	ASSPGSTKAQY
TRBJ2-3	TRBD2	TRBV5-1	ASSLGLAGDITDTQY
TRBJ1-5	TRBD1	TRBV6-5	ASRDREGQPQH
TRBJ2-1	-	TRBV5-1	ASSSLTHPGSEQF
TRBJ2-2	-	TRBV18	ASSPPVSSGELF
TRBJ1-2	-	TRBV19	ASSSKGDDGYT
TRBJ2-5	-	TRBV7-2	ASSFITGQETQY
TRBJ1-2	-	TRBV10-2	ASSPRADYGYT
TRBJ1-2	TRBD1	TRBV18	ASSPNSGQGAYGYT
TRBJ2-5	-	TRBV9	ASSASGTQETQY
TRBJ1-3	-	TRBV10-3	AIMASLSSGNTIY
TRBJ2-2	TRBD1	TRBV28	ASSLDRGSRDLIAGELF
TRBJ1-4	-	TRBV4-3	ASSQDLLMSNRLF
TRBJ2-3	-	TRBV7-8	ASSLGQTDTQY
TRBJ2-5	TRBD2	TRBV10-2	ASSEIAGGETQY
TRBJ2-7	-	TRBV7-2	ASSSTRGSSYEQY
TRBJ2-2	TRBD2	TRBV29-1	SVVGLAGADGELF
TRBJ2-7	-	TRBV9	ASSETNLGRTYEQY
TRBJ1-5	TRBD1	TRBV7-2	ASRGDRNQPQH
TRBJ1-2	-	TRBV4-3	ASSQVGGGEFSGYT
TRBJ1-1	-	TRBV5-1	ASSLGLGGHMNTEAF